These 28 T cell receptor beta chains came from one sample sequenced in a study of T cell clones after liver transplantation. Generated by immunoSEQ multiplex PCR, the TCRdb table keeps only in-frame clones and is missing some. The sample holds about 70,000 clones; 75% to 90% are singletons and the top ten take 0.79%. The sequencing used CD4+ T cells from blood, collected 12 months after liver transplant. The source is a human patient who received a liver transplant. Some T cells may possibly be graft donor cells.

This clone was detected only once. The gene calls are TRBV28 and TRBJ2-7; 7 nucleotides align to TRBD1. The CDR3 length is 15 residues. The germline V gene encodes CDR1 MDHEN and CDR2 SYDVKM. J was trimmed by 1 base and V by 7 bases; bases with no gene match: 10. The CDR3 protein is CASIPGGGQSYEQYF. CDR3 bases: TGTGCCAGCATTCCAGGGGGTGGGCAATCCTACGAGCAGTACTTC.

The chain has TRBV2 and TRBJ2-5; no clear D gene. The V gene lost 3 bases and the J gene lost 6 bases, with 11 bases spanning the gap. Looked up from germline, CDR1 is SNHLY and CDR2 is FYNNEI. The CDR3 consists of 13 residues. As DNA, the CDR3 is TGTGCCAGCAGTGAGGGCAATGAACAGACCCAGTACTTC. It specifies CASSEGNEQTQYF.

The chain carries TRBV2 and TRBJ1-1; D ambiguous. Germline assignment: CDR1 SNHLY and CDR2 FYNNEI. The V and J ends lost 3 bases and 6 bases respectively, with 11 bases between them. The CDR3 is 13 residues long. The CDR3 reads CASSDEQTAEAFF. CDR3 bases: TGTGCCAGCAGTGACGAGCAGACGGCTGAAGCTTTCTTT.

In its sample, this clone was seen once. The rearrangement links TRBV5-1 to TRBJ1-1; D gene uncertain. The CDR3 extends over 13 amino acids. CDR1 SGHRS and CDR2 YFSETQ come from the germline V gene. Trimming stripped 3 bases from V and 1 base from J, with 7 bases between. CDR3 in DNA: TGCGCCAGCAGCTCCCCCCAGAACACTGAAGCTTTCTTT. Encoded protein: CASSSPQNTEAFF.

The chain carries TRBV19 and TRBJ1-4; no clear D. The CDR3 is made up of 14 amino acids. V was pared by 8 bases and J by 0 bases, with 10 bases between. Germline values: CDR1 LNHDA, CDR2 SQIVND (reference sequence). The CDR3 reads CASLSPTTNEKLFF. In DNA, the CDR3 is TGTGCCAGTCTCTCACCGACAACTAATGAAAAACTGTTTTTT.

This rearrangement joins TRBV27 to TRBJ2-1, with 8 nucleotides matching TRBD1. The CDR3 runs 15 residues. From germline, CDR1 is MNHEY and CDR2 SMNVEV (reference sequence). Losses at the gene ends were 4 bases for V and 4 bases for J; bases not matched to a gene: 6. The CDR3 here is CASSSPRGHYNEQFF. The CDR3 nucleotides read TGTGCCAGCAGTTCCCCCAGGGGGCATTACAATGAGCAGTTCTTC.

As DNA, the CDR3 is TGTGCCAGCAGTTTATTAGGGGCAGGGGGTTACTATGGCTACACCTTC. Amino acids: CASSLLGAGGYYGYTF. The genes are TRBV28 and TRBJ1-2; 7 nucleotides line up with TRBD1. V lost 1 base and J lost 3; bases outside the gene matches: 8. Germline values: CDR1 MDHEN, CDR2 SYDVKM. The CDR3 has 16 amino acids.

The genes are TRBV5-4 and TRBJ2-5, with TRBD2 identical over 15 bases. The CDR3 has 16 residues. The V gene's germline CDR1 is SGHNT and CDR2 YYREEE (reference sequence). With V trimmed by 4 bases and J by 4 bases, 5 bases remained unmatched. CDR3 sequence: CASSPGLAGGRETQYF. The CDR3 nucleotides are TGTGCCAGCAGCCCCGGACTAGCGGGAGGGAGAGAGACCCAGTACTTC. The full variable domain, in which reference TRBV5-4 and TRBJ2-5 provide the parts outside the CDR3, is ETGVTQSPTHLIKTRGQQVTLRCSSQSGHNTVSWYQQALGQGPQFIFQYYREEENGRGNFPPRFSGLQFPNYSSELNVNALELDDSALYLCASSPGLAGGRETQYFGPGTRLLVL.

This chain links TRBV27 with TRBJ2-3, with D possibly TRBD1 on 7 matching bases. Germline CDR1 reads MNHEY; CDR2 reads SMNVEV (reference sequence). Trimming cost V 5 bases and J 4 bases, with 16 bases left between them. This CDR3 comprises 15 residues. CDR3 sequence reads: CASSQNRGGADTQYF. In nucleotides, the CDR3 is TGTGCCAGCAGTCAAAACAGGGGAGGAGCAGATACGCAGTATTTT.

The V gene is TRBV19, the J gene TRBJ2-2; the D gene is possibly TRBD1 (6 bases). Trimming shortened V by 5 bases and J by 6 bases, and 13 bases separated the two germline ends. CDR1 and CDR2 (germline): LNHDA, SQIVND (reference sequence). The CDR3 has 14 residues. This CDR3 is CASSPTWGPGELFF. As DNA, the CDR3 is TGTGCCAGTAGTCCCACGTGGGGGCCCGGGGAGCTGTTTTTT.

V is TRBV18 and J is TRBJ2-6; 7 bases align to TRBD1. Trimming removed 3 bases from V and 2 bases from J; junction bases left unmatched: 4. This CDR3 has 16 amino acids. CDR1 KGHSH and CDR2 LQKENI come from the germline V gene. CDR3: CASSPDRVAGANVLTF. CDR3 DNA sequence: TGTGCCAGCTCACCCGACAGGGTAGCTGGGGCCAACGTCCTGACTTTC. Using reference TRBV18 and TRBJ2-6 for the parts outside the CDR3, the full variable domain is NAGVMQNPRHLVRRRGQEARLRCSPMKGHSHVYWYRQLPEEGLKFMVYLQKENIIDESGMPKERFSAEFPKEGPSILRIQQVVRGDSAAYFCASSPDRVAGANVLTFGAGSRLTVL.

The rearrangement links TRBV10-2 to TRBJ2-3; TRBD2 matches at 8 bases. Germline-derived CDR1 and CDR2 are WSHSY and SAAADI. This CDR3 region has 16 residues. Trimming cost V 3 bases and J 0 bases; bases outside gene matches: 5. In DNA form, the CDR3 reads TGCGCCAGCAGTGATCCCAGCGGGAGTAGCACAGATACGCAGTATTTT. This codes for CASSDPSGSSTDTQYF.

The chain has TRBV6-6 and TRBJ2-3; no clear D. The CDR3 extends over 15 amino acids. Trimming left V 4 bases short and J 5 bases short, with 16 bases between. Germline CDR1 reads MNHNY; CDR2 reads SVGAGI (reference sequence). The CDR3 spells CASSSPPSGIDTQYF. DNA for the CDR3: TGTGCCAGCAGTTCCCCCCCGAGTGGGATAGATACGCAGTATTTT.

V is TRBV18 and J is TRBJ2-5, with no clear D. Germline V lookup: CDR1 KGHSH, CDR2 LQKENI. With 3 bases removed from V and 2 bases from J, the gap between germline ends came to 10 bases. The length of the CDR3 is 14 residues. CDR3 amino acids: CASSPRQEQETQYF. The CDR3 DNA reads TGTGCCAGCTCACCTAGGCAGGAGCAAGAGACCCAGTACTTC.

The V call is TRBV5-1, the J call TRBJ1-2; the D gene is possibly TRBD1 (6 bases). The CDR3 sequence is 13 residues long. The ends were cut back, 0 bases at V and 6 bases at J, with 9 bases in the middle. CDR1 SGHRS and CDR2 YFSETQ come from the germline V gene. Here the CDR3 DNA reads TGCGCCAGCAGCTTGGAGCCAGGGGATGGCTACACCTTC. It is translated as CASSLEPGDGYTF.

The gene calls are TRBV10-1 and TRBJ1-1; 8 bases are a match to TRBD1. After removal of 9 bases from V and 10 bases from J, the junction contained 10 bases not matched to a gene. The CDR3 is made up of 12 amino acids. The V gene's germline CDR1 is WNHNN and CDR2 SYGVQD (reference sequence). CDR3 DNA sequence: TGCGCCAGTTCCGGGACAGGTGGGGTAGCTTTCTTT. Protein sequence: CASSGTGGVAFF.

The rearrangement links TRBV19 to TRBJ1-3, with TRBD1 as a possible D gene (6 bases). Trimming pared 7 bases from V and 2 bases from J, leaving 18 bases between. The CDR3 length is 16 residues. CDR1 is LNHDA, CDR2 SQIVND, per germline (reference sequence). The CDR3 reads CASNPLDSGTGNTIYF. CDR3 bases: TGTGCCAGTAACCCCCTGGACAGTGGGACTGGAAACACCATATATTTT.

The V gene is TRBV7-9, the J gene TRBJ1-2; 9 bases agree with TRBD1. CDR3 length equals 13 residues. V lost 5 bases and J lost 8; bases outside the gene matches: 6. Germline V CDR1 and CDR2: SEHNR, FQNEAQ (reference sequence). The CDR3 DNA sequence: TGTGCCAGCAGCGACGACAGGGGGAAAGGCTACACCTTC. It yields the protein CASSDDRGKGYTF.

The chain recombines TRBV27 with TRBJ1-2, with 7 bases that match TRBD1. This CDR3 is 15 amino acids long. V was clipped by 3 bases and J by 3 bases; unmatched bases: 7. Germline V lookup: CDR1 MNHEY, CDR2 SMNVEV (reference sequence). DNA for the CDR3: TGTGCCAGCAGTTTCCGACAGGGTCTGGACTATGGCTACACCTTC. This sequence encodes CASSFRQGLDYGYTF.

CDR3 nucleotide sequence: TGTGCCAGCAGTTACTCGAGACAGCTTATCCACGAGCAGTACTTC. It is translated as CASSYSRQLIHEQYF. V gene TRBV6-5 combines with J gene TRBJ2-7, with a tentative D call TRBD1 (5 bases). V lost 0 bases and J 5 bases, leaving 14 bases between the germline ends. Germline loops: CDR1 MNHEY, CDR2 SVGAGI. This CDR3 is built from 15 residues.

The gene calls are TRBV29-1 and TRBJ2-2; 9 bases are a match to TRBD1. V trimming: 3 bases; J trimming: 4 bases; junction bases outside the gene matches: 6. Germline CDR1 reads SQVTM; CDR2 reads ANQGSEA. This CDR3 has 15 residues. The CDR3: CSVEKGQGSTGELFF. The DNA for the CDR3 is TGCAGCGTTGAGAAAGGACAGGGGAGCACCGGGGAGCTGTTTTTT.

This sequence joins TRBV11-1 and TRBJ1-1, with unresolved D. V lost 3 bases, J lost 1 base, and 12 bases lay in between. CDR3 length: 15 residues. The V gene's germline CDR1 is SGHAT and CDR2 FQDESV (reference sequence). CDR3 amino acids: CASSLNPARNTEAFF. DNA for the CDR3: TGTGCCAGCAGCTTGAACCCGGCCAGGAACACTGAAGCTTTCTTT.

This chain joins TRBV30 and TRBJ1-2, with 9 bases aligning to TRBD1. The J segment lost 5 bases and the V segment lost 5 bases, leaving 6 bases of the junction unmatched. The germline gives CDR1 GTSNPN, CDR2 SVGIG (reference sequence). The CDR3 runs to 13 residues. CDR3 sequence: CAWARDRVYGYTF. CDR3 nucleotides: TGTGCCTGGGCTCGGGACAGGGTATATGGCTACACCTTC.

CDR3 nucleotides: TGTGCCTGGAGTCAGCTGGAAGGGCAGTTCTTC. It is translated as CAWSQLEGQFF. J is TRBJ2-1 and V is TRBV30; D uncertain. The V gene lost 2 bases and the J gene lost 12 bases, with 11 bases spanning the gap. This CDR3 region has 11 residues. Germline assignment: CDR1 GTSNPN and CDR2 SVGIG (reference sequence).

This rearrangement joins TRBV18 to TRBJ2-7; the D is unclear. This CDR3 comprises 14 residues. CDR1 and CDR2 from the germline V gene are KGHSH and LQKENI. V dropped 3 bases and J dropped 2 bases, with 11 bases sitting between them. CDR3 coding DNA: TGTGCCAGCTCACCCTCAGTAAGTACCTACGAGCAGTACTTC. This codes for CASSPSVSTYEQYF.

The chain has TRBV21-1 and TRBJ2-2; the tabulated D call, TRBD1, remains unverified against the DNA. TRBV21-1 is classified as a pseudogene. The CDR3 runs to 18 residues. The CDR3 reads CASSKTSERQGSTGELFF. Written as DNA, the CDR3 is TGTGCCAGCAGCAAAACCTCAGAACGGCAGGGTTCAACCGGGGAGCTGTTTTTT.

The chain recombines TRBV6-5 with TRBJ1-1; 7 nucleotides agree with TRBD1. The length of the CDR3 is 14 residues. CDR1 is MNHEY, CDR2 SVGAGI, per germline. Unmatched junction bases numbered 8, after V lost 5 bases and J lost 5 bases. The CDR3 here is CASSRPGQNTEAFF. For the CDR3, the DNA is TGTGCCAGCAGTAGACCGGGACAGAATACTGAAGCTTTCTTT.

The chain couples TRBV5-1 to TRBJ2-5; 10 positions agree with TRBD2. Germline-derived CDR1 and CDR2 are SGHRS and YFSETQ. V shed 6 bases and J 2 bases; nucleotides not matched to a gene: 7. The CDR3 contains 15 residues. The CDR3 reads CASTNLAGEQETQYF. CDR3 in DNA: TGCGCCAGCACCAACCTAGCGGGGGAACAAGAGACCCAGTACTTC.